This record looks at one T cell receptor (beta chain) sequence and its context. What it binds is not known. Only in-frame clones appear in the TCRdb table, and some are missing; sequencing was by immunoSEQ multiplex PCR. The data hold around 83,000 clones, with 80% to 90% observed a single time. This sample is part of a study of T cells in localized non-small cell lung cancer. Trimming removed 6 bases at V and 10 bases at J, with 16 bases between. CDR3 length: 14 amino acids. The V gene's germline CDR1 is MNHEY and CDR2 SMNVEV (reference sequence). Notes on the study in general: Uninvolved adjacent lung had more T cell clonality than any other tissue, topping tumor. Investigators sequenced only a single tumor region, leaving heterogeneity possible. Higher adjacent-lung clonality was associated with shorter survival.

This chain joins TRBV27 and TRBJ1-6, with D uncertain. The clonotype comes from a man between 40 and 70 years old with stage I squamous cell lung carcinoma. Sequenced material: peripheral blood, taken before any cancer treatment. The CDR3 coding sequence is TGTGCCAGCAGAACCGACGTAGTTGGCTCACCCCTCCACTTT. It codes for CASRTDVVGSPLHF.